This T cell receptor beta chain was documented in a study of post-analysis software for immune sequencing data. Across the study: Included among the disease courses, which were recorded for the cohort, were relapsing-remitting, secondary progressive and progressive-relapsing multiple sclerosis.

Presence of unique molecular identifiers characterized the TCR beta cDNA libraries. TCRdb reanalysed the PCR reads using MiXCR and keeps one entry per CDR3 protein. Counted here are roughly 800,000 distinct CDR3 sequences, approximately 50% occurring once; the ten biggest clones make up approximately 4.4%. Note on this clonotype: Its antigen is unidentified.

Whole-study results and caveats: Samples from one preparation batch, clustered by F measure, grouped strongly together. In multiple sclerosis, normalized Chao1 diversity was significantly below that of controls. Elevated frequency relative to controls characterized roughly five TRBV segments in patients, TRBV5-6, TRBV5-1 and TRBV20-1 among them.

CDR1 is SEHNR, CDR2 FQNEAQ, per germline (reference sequence). The CDR3 extends over 14 amino acids. V lost 5 bases, J lost 2 bases, and 12 bases lay in between. The sample comprised blood. The J gene is TRBJ1-2, the V gene TRBV7-9; D unresolved. The sequence was obtained from a girl aged 10-17 years with multiple sclerosis. The CDR3 loop is CASSVSAQNYGYTF. DNA for the CDR3: TGTGCCAGCAGCGTATCAGCCCAAAACTATGGCTACACCTTC.